The 29 T cell receptor beta chains listed next were all sequenced from one sample in a study of a mutant IDH1 vaccine in newly diagnosed glioma. The time point is: week 11, during vaccination. The study gave 300 ug of mutant IDH1 20-mer peptide per vaccine dose, with topical imiquimod. Sequencing used immunoSEQ multiplex PCR; TCRdb keeps in-frame clones, though not all of them. Among 20,000 to 25,000 clones, 79% were seen once, and the ten largest hold 8% to 8.5%. The antigens these receptors bind are not known. The starting material was PBMCs, obtained from a glioma patient whose treatment included an IDH1 peptide vaccine. The receptor source for this set is a man aged 35-49 years with glioma.

The chain joins TRBV11-3 to TRBJ2-5; tentatively, D is TRBD1 or TRBD2 (6 bases each). The CDR3 totals 15 residues. Between the trimmed V and J ends, which lost 4 bases and 2 bases, there was a span of 14 bases. CDR1 is SGHNT, CDR2 YENEEA, per germline. CDR3 DNA: TGTGCCAGCAGCTCGGGGGCAGGGCAACAAGAGACCCAGTACTTC. Translation gives CASSSGAGQQETQYF.

With regard to this clone: The same CDR3 arises from other DNA sequences in this sample as well. The chain links TRBV19 to TRBJ1-2, with a tentative D call TRBD1 (5 bases). Germline values: CDR1 LNHDA, CDR2 SQIVND (reference sequence). This CDR3 contains 13 residues. Between the trimmed V and J ends, which lost 2 bases and 8 bases, there was a span of 12 bases. The CDR3 region has the DNA TGTGCCAGTAGTATACAGGGTGGTGGGGGCTACACCTTC. Protein sequence: CASSIQGGGGYTF.

The chain uses TRBV29-1 and TRBJ2-3; D might be TRBD2 (7 bases). The germline V and J ends were trimmed by 6 bases and 6 bases, with 19 bases remaining between them. The CDR3 consists of 14 residues. The germline gives CDR1 SQVTM, CDR2 ANQGSEA. The CDR3 DNA reads as TGCAGCGTGGAGGCGGGGGCTAGGCGGGATACGCAGTATTTT. The encoded protein is CSVEAGARRDTQYF.

The chain links TRBV18 to TRBJ2-3, with TRBD1 matching 9 bases. The CDR3 spans 18 residues. The germline CDR1 and CDR2 sequences are KGHSH and LQKENI. J lost 2 bases, V lost 3 bases, and 12 bases had no gene match. This CDR3 reads CASSPTRGQGVHTDTQYF. CDR3 DNA: TGTGCCAGCTCACCTACGAGGGGACAGGGTGTACACACAGATACGCAGTATTTT.

The rearrangement joins TRBV5-1 to TRBJ2-1, with D perhaps TRBD2 (7 bases). V lost 4 bases, J lost 9 bases, and 23 bases lay in between. This CDR3 is built from 16 residues. Germline CDR1 SGHRS, CDR2 YFSETQ. The CDR3 region has the DNA TGCGCCAGCAGCCCCGTTCCGGGGGGCCGGAAGAGTGAGCAGTTCTTC. Protein sequence: CASSPVPGGRKSEQFF.

This sequence joins TRBV9 and TRBJ2-4; no definite D call. This CDR3 is 14 amino acids long. Per the germline V gene, CDR1 is SGDLS and CDR2 is YYNGEE. Trimming took off 0 bases at V and 1 base at J, with 5 bases between the two ends. The chain's CDR3 is CASSVGGAKNIQYF. CDR3 DNA sequence: TGTGCCAGCAGCGTAGGTGGGGCCAAAAACATTCAGTACTTC.

The rearrangement uses TRBV5-6 and TRBJ2-7; D not resolved. This CDR3 contains 14 residues. Trimming removed 0 bases from V and 0 bases from J, with 7 bases in between. Germline-derived CDR1 and CDR2 are SGHDT and YYEEEE. The CDR3 DNA reads TGTGCCAGCAGCTTGGGGCAGAGCTCCTACGAGCAGTACGTC. Translated: CASSLGQSSYEQYV.

The chain couples TRBV5-6 to TRBJ1-1; maybe TRBD1 (6 bases). The germline V and J ends were trimmed by 4 bases and 3 bases, with 10 bases remaining between them. Germline V gives CDR1 SGHDT, CDR2 YYEEEE. The CDR3 has 13 amino acids. The CDR3: CASSPTGDTEAFF. CDR3 nucleotides: TGTGCCAGCAGCCCGACAGGAGACACTGAAGCTTTCTTT.

The J gene is TRBJ2-2, the V gene TRBV5-1, with TRBD2 matching 7 bases. V dropped 4 bases and J dropped 5; count of bases not matched to a gene: 11. Looked up from germline, CDR1 is SGHRS and CDR2 is YFSETQ. The CDR3 has 16 amino acids. The CDR3 protein is CASSLPGLPGTGELFF. The CDR3, as DNA: TGCGCCAGCAGCCTACCGGGACTACCGGGGACCGGGGAGCTGTTTTTT.

The V gene is TRBV19, the J gene TRBJ1-1; D gene unclear. The CDR3 covers 13 residues. Per germline, CDR1 LNHDA and CDR2 SQIVND (reference sequence). Trimming left V 3 bases short and J 1 base short, with 6 bases between. CDR3 in DNA: TGTGCCAGTAGTATTAGCAGGAACACTGAAGCTTTCTTT. Translated: CASSISRNTEAFF.

CDR3 protein: CASSPDLDNNEQFF. CDR3 nucleotide sequence: TGTGCCAGCTCACCAGACCTTGACAACAATGAGCAGTTCTTC. The chain combines TRBV18 with TRBJ2-1; unclear D gene. This CDR3 region has 14 residues. Germline values: CDR1 KGHSH, CDR2 LQKENI. V lost 2 bases and J 5 bases, leaving 10 bases between the germline ends.

This clone has only a few counts. V and J are TRBV27 and TRBJ1-1, with 9 nucleotides matching TRBD1. V trimming: 6 bases; J trimming: 4 bases; junction bases outside the gene matches: 0. The CDR3 covers 12 residues. CDR1 and CDR2 (germline): MNHEY, SMNVEV (reference sequence). CDR3 nucleotides: TGTGCCAGCAGGACAGGGGGCACTGAAGCTTTCTTT. It yields the protein CASRTGGTEAFF.

The genes are TRBV21-1 and TRBJ2-7; the D segment call TRBD1 is taken from the table without a DNA check. TRBV21-1 is labeled a pseudogene. The CDR3 loop spans 16 amino acids. The chain's CDR3 is CASSKGGTGVSYEQYV. Written as DNA, the CDR3 is TGTGCCAGCAGCAAGGGGGGGACAGGGGTTTCCTACGAGCAGTACGTC.

The rearrangement links TRBV2 to TRBJ2-7; 7 bases match TRBD1. This CDR3 comprises 13 residues. Germline assignment: CDR1 SNHLY and CDR2 FYNNEI. V was clipped by 3 bases and J by 4 bases; unmatched bases: 3. CDR3 amino acids: CASSDGRGYEQYF. The CDR3 DNA sequence: TGTGCCAGCAGTGACGGCAGGGGGTACGAGCAGTACTTC.

In its sample, this clone was seen a few times. The V and J genes are TRBV6-1 and TRBJ1-1, with a tentative D call TRBD1 (6 bases). Germline values: CDR1 MNHNS, CDR2 SASEGT. Deletions cut 7 bases from V and 1 base from J, with 10 bases between. This CDR3 is built from 13 residues. The CDR3 nucleotides read TGTGCCAGCAATCTACAGGGGAACACTGAAGCTTTCTTT. It specifies CASNLQGNTEAFF.

Judged by abundance, this clone is medium-sized. This rearrangement joins TRBV19 to TRBJ1-1; D ambiguous. CDR1 and CDR2 (germline): LNHDA, SQIVND (reference sequence). This CDR3 contains 11 residues. Trimming stripped 8 bases from V and 9 bases from J, with 13 bases between. CDR3 residues: CASREEQKAFF. Here the CDR3 DNA reads TGTGCCAGTCGAGAGGAGCAGAAAGCTTTCTTT.

This clone was seen only once. This chain joins TRBV7-9 and TRBJ2-7; 7 positions agree with TRBD2. The CDR3 loop spans 13 amino acids. Germline V gene data show CDR1 as SEHNR and CDR2 as FQNEAQ (reference sequence). With V trimmed by 5 bases and J by 4 bases, 5 bases remained unmatched. The CDR3 DNA sequence: TGTGCCAGCAGCCCTGGAGCGGGATACGAGCAGTACGTC. Its translation is CASSPGAGYEQYV.

This clone appeared a single time. The CDR3 DNA follows: TGTGCCAGCAGCTCCCCGGGTAACACGCAGTATTTT. Translation: CASSSPGNTQYF. V usage is TRBV7-2 and J usage is TRBJ2-3; D unresolved. There are 12 residues in the CDR3. Germline V gene sequence: CDR1 SGHTA, CDR2 FQGNSA. Trimming stripped 4 bases from V and 9 bases from J, with 11 bases between.

This clone was detected a few times. The V call is TRBV6-6, the J call TRBJ2-3, with TRBD2 as a possible D gene (5 bases). V was shortened by 2 bases and J by 4 bases, with 13 bases between the two germline ends. CDR3 length: 15 amino acids. From germline, CDR1 is MNHNY and CDR2 SVGAGI (reference sequence). CDR3 in amino acids: CASSYEAGVSDTQYF. DNA for the CDR3: TGTGCCAGCAGTTACGAGGCCGGGGTCTCAGATACGCAGTATTTT.

The chain has TRBV29-1 and TRBJ1-2; D perhaps matches TRBD1 (5 bases). This CDR3 has 15 residues. Looked up from germline, CDR1 is SQVTM and CDR2 is ANQGSEA. The germline V and J ends were trimmed by 1 base and 4 bases, with 16 bases remaining between them. The DNA for the CDR3 is TGCAGCGTTGAAGTGGGTGCCGGGGGACCCTATGGCTACACCTTC. Protein: CSVEVGAGGPYGYTF.

The chain has TRBV5-6 and TRBJ2-5; tentatively, D is TRBD1 or TRBD2 (5 bases each). Germline values: CDR1 SGHDT, CDR2 YYEEEE. V was pared by 4 bases and J by 4 bases, with 17 bases between. The CDR3 covers 15 residues. CDR3 amino acids: CASSRPVRGRETQYF. In nucleotides, the CDR3 is TGTGCCAGCAGCCGTCCAGTGAGGGGAAGAGAGACCCAGTACTTC.

The chain carries TRBV28 and TRBJ2-5; D is undetermined. The CDR3 runs 13 residues. V was trimmed by 3 bases and J by 5 bases, leaving 10 bases between them. CDR1 and CDR2 (germline): MDHEN, SYDVKM. The CDR3: CASSFSSMETQYF. The CDR3 DNA is TGTGCCAGCAGTTTCTCCTCAATGGAGACCCAGTACTTC.

The chain employs TRBV4-1 and TRBJ1-1; the match to TRBD1 covers 7 bases. Germline assignment: CDR1 MGHRA and CDR2 YSYEKL. The CDR3 is 18 amino acids. V trimming: 0 bases; J trimming: 7 bases; junction bases outside the gene matches: 17. The CDR3 region is CASSQDPQDRSFYREAFF. CDR3 sequence (DNA): TGCGCCAGCAGCCAAGATCCGCAGGACAGGTCCTTTTATCGTGAAGCTTTCTTT.

The chain links TRBV29-1 to TRBJ2-4; 8 bases are a match to TRBD1. The germline V gene encodes CDR1 SQVTM and CDR2 ANQGSEA. V trimming: 1 base; J trimming: 9 bases; junction bases outside the gene matches: 2. CDR3 length: 12 residues. The CDR3 sequence: CSVEGTGSIQYF. The CDR3 DNA is TGCAGCGTTGAAGGGACAGGGAGCATTCAGTACTTC.

The J gene is TRBJ2-7, the V gene TRBV19; TRBD2 matches 15 bases. Germline V gene lookup returns CDR1 LNHDA and CDR2 SQIVND (reference sequence). CDR3 length equals 16 residues. V gave up 5 bases and J gave up 6 bases; unmatched junction bases: 8. The CDR3, as DNA: TGTGCCAGTAGTGCCTCGGCGGGACTAGCGGGAGGCGAGCAGTACTTC. It translates to CASSASAGLAGGEQYF.

V is TRBV7-2 and J is TRBJ2-7; 9 nucleotides line up with TRBD2. Germline V gene sequence: CDR1 SGHTA, CDR2 FQGNSA. The CDR3 covers 15 residues. Unmatched junction bases numbered 6, after V lost 1 base and J lost 5 bases. The CDR3 DNA reads TGTGCCAGCAGCTTAGGCGGCGGGAGGGCCAACGAGCAGTACTTC. Amino acid sequence: CASSLGGGRANEQYF.

The chain uses TRBV2 and TRBJ1-5; 9 positions agree with TRBD1. CDR3 length: 15 residues. CDR1 SNHLY and CDR2 FYNNEI come from the germline V gene. The junction had 4 bases not matched to a gene; V was cut back by 3 bases and J by 4 bases. The CDR3 reads CASSDRTGVNQPQHF. The CDR3 DNA is TGTGCCAGCAGTGACCGGACAGGGGTTAATCAGCCCCAGCATTTT. Supplemented by reference TRBV2 and TRBJ1-5, the full variable domain reads EPEVTQTPSHQVTQMGQEVILRCVPISNHLYFYWYRQILGQKVEFLVSFYNNEISEKSEIFDDQFSVERPDGSNFTLKIRSTKLEDSAMYFCASSDRTGVNQPQHFGDGTRLSIL.

This clone has a single count. The chain couples TRBV9 to TRBJ2-3; possible D gene TRBD2, 5 bases. From germline, CDR1 is SGDLS and CDR2 YYNGEE. V lost 2 bases and J 0 bases, leaving 10 bases between the germline ends. This CDR3 has 15 residues. The CDR3: CASSVSERSTDTQYF. CDR3 DNA sequence: TGTGCCAGCAGCGTTAGCGAGCGTAGCACAGATACGCAGTATTTT.

This chain links TRBV6-1 with TRBJ1-2; 10 bases are shared with TRBD1. The CDR3 totals 12 residues. The germline V gene has CDR1 MNHNS and CDR2 SASEGT. The junction had 4 bases not matched to a gene; V was cut back by 7 bases and J by 8 bases. This CDR3 reads CASTGTGVGYTF. CDR3 coding DNA: TGTGCCAGCACCGGGACAGGGGTCGGCTACACCTTC.